Included here is one T cell receptor beta chain sequence, with context. Its antigen is not known. TCRdb keeps only in-frame clones here, not all; method: immunoSEQ multiplex PCR. The sample lists 20,000 to 30,000 clones; 88% were seen once. Germline V lookup: CDR1 ENHRY, CDR2 SYGVKD. This CDR3 has 12 amino acids. V shed 6 bases, J shed 7 bases, and the junction held 0 bases outside the gene matches. These data come from a study of naive CD8 T cells in extremely preterm neonates. Findings and caveats of the study: Relative to older groups, preterm infants had shorter, less trimmed CDR3s with fewer N additions.

Samples were taken at extremely preterm deliveries at about 22-27 weeks of gestation. Pregnancies with fetal demise, active maternal HSV infection or known maternal HIV were excluded. Sorted cells: live naive CD8+ T cells, CD45RA+CCR7+, Annexin V-negative. Per sample, roughly 19,000 to 110,000 naive CD8+ cells were sorted. This TCR was recovered from a boy who was born preterm. The chain has TRBV10-3 and TRBJ1-6, with 7 bases aligning to TRBD1. The sequenced sample consisted of naive CD8+ T cells from cord blood. In nucleotides, the CDR3 is TGTGCCATCAGACAGGGGAATTCACCCCTCCACTTT. Protein: CAIRQGNSPLHF.